Given below is one T cell receptor beta chain in context. CDR1 is SEHNR and CDR2 is FQNEAQ in the germline V gene (reference sequence). Trimming removed 4 bases from V and 8 bases from J, with 20 bases in between. CDR3 length: 15 amino acids. This record belongs to a study of technical replicates of blood from a few donors. The assay was immunoSEQ multiplex PCR, and TCRdb's table has in-frame clones only and misses some. The table lists about 70,000 clones, roughly 94% of them singletons. The rearrangement joins TRBV7-9 to TRBJ1-2, with unresolved D. Sequenced sample: T cells isolated from PBMCs. This clonotype originated in a human donor in good health. The CDR3 DNA sequence: TGTGCCAGCAGCTCTCTCGGACTGTTGAGCTGGGGCTACACCTTC. Encoded protein: CASSSLGLLSWGYTF.